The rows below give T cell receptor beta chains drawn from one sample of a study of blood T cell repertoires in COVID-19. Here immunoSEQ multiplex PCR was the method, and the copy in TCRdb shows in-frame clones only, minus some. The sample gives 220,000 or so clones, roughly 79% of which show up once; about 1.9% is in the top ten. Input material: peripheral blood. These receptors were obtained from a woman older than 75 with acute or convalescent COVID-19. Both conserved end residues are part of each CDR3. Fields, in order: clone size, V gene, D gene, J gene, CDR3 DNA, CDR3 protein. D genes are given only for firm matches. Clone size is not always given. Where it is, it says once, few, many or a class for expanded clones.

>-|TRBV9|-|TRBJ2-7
TGTGCCAGCAGCAAAGCAGGGGGAGGCTACGAGCAGTACTTC
CASSKAGGGYEQYF
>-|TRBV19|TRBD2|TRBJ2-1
TGTGCCAGTAGTCCCCTAGCGGGTAGCTCCTACAATGAGCAGTTCTTC
CASSPLAGSSYNEQFF
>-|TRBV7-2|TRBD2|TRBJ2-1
TGTGCCAGCAGGAGGACTAGCGGGGTATACAATGAGCAGTTCTTC
CASRRTSGVYNEQFF
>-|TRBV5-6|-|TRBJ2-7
TGTGCCAGCAGCTTGGACGGGGGGCGCAGGAACGAGCAGTACTTC
CASSLDGGRRNEQYF
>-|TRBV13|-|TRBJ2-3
TGTGCCAGCAGCGGTACAGGGAAGGGTACAGATACGCAGTATTTT
CASSGTGKGTDTQYF
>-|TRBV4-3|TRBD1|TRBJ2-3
TGCGCCAGCAGCCAACCGCGTGGGACAGGGGCAGATACGCAGTATTTT
CASSQPRGTGADTQYF
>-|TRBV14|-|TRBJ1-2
TGTGCCAGCAGCCAAGATTTAAACTATGGCTACACCTTC
CASSQDLNYGYTF
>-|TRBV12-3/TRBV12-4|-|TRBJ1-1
TGTGCCAGCAGCCAAACAGGAACTGAAGCTTTCTTT
CASSQTGTEAFF
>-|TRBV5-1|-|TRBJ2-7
TGCGCCAGCAGCTTGGGTGCGGGTTCCTACGAGCAGTACTTC
CASSLGAGSYEQYF
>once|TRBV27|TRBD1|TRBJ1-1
TGTGCCAGCAGTTCCCTCAACAGGGGGCGGACTGAAGCTTTCTTT
CASSSLNRGRTEAFF
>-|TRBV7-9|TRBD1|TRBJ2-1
TGTGCCAGCAGCCCCGAGAGACAGGGGTGGAATGAGCAGTTCTTC
CASSPERQGWNEQFF
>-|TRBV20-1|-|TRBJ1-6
TGCAGTGCTAGTTCGGGGTACCTTAATTCACCCCTCCACTTT
CSASSGYLNSPLHF
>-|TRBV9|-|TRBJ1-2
TGTGCCAGCAGCACAGGGAACTATGGCTACACCTTC
CASSTGNYGYTF
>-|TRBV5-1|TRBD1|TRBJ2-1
TGCGCCAGCAGCCGACAGACAGGGCCCTACAATGAGCAGTTCTTC
CASSRQTGPYNEQFF
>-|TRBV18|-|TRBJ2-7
TGTGCCAGCTCACCAGGACATTTCTACGAGCAGTACTTC
CASSPGHFYEQYF
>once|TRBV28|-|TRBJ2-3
TGTGCCAGCAGTTTACTTACGGGGACAGATACGCAGTATTTT
CASSLLTGTDTQYF
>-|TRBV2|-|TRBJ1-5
TGTGCCAGCAGTTCGACAGCGATCAATCAGCCCCAGCATTTT
CASSSTAINQPQHF
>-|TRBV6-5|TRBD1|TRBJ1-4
TGTGCCAGCAGTTACTCGGGACAGGATAATGAAAAACTGTTTTTT
CASSYSGQDNEKLFF
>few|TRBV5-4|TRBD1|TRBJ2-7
TGTGCCAGCAGCTGGGACAGGGGCGAGCAGTACTTC
CASSWDRGEQYF
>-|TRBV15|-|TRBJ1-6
TGTGCCACTGGCGGCTATAATTCACCCCTCCACTTT
CATGGYNSPLHF
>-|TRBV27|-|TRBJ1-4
TGTGCCAGCAGTTCTACCCCCGGGGGGCCTAATGAAAAACTGTTTTTT
CASSSTPGGPNEKLFF
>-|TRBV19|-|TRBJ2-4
TGTGCCAGTAGTATGACGACAGGTAGGGCATTAGCCAAAAACATTCAGTACTTC
CASSMTTGRALAKNIQYF
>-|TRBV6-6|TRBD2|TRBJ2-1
TGTGCCAGCAGTAAAGCGGGGGGGGACAATGAGCAGTTCTTC
CASSKAGGDNEQFF